This TCR beta chain derives from a study of blood T cell repertoires in COVID-19 (dated by TCRdb to 2018 to 2021). Broadly, across the study: Collaborator samples came from the United States, Italy and Spain and covered acute and convalescent phases of COVID-19. Samples came from the ongoing ImmuneRACE study (first 160 participants) plus 1,254 subjects from 6 global collaborators. Deeply sampled blood TCRbeta repertoires from subjects exposed to, actively infected with, or recovered from COVID-19 were included in the dataset. Where HLA class I and class II types were available, the types were taken from metadata supplied by the sample provider, not from assay-based typing. The repertoires were released in a freely available public database meant as a resource for research on the immune response to SARS-CoV-2. A de-identified subject ID, COVID-19 status, age in years and sex were almost always included in the sample metadata. The prospective study material was composed of cDNA or gDNA derived from T cells, B-cell-depleted T cells, or PBMCs. Broad study findings and their caveats: The amount of clinical and demographic metadata varied by source and participant and was provided uncurated.

This clone was counted between two and nine times. The antigen it recognizes is unknown. No base quality values were provided; no much bigger clone lies one nucleotide off. Collaborating institutions collected whole blood in K2EDTA tubes following their own protocols. Collaborator samples were shipped for TCRbeta analysis as frozen whole blood, isolated PBMCs, or DNA extracted from either sample type. The immunoSEQ Assay, a bias-controlled multiplex PCR, was used to amplify TCRbeta CDR3 regions from genomic DNA. The authors processed their data as follows. The number of nucleated cells in each sample was estimated from the amplification of reference gene primers within the assay. To quantify the absolute abundance of each unique TCRbeta CDR3 rearrangement, sequence reads were collapsed and filtered. For each sample, productive Simpson clonality was calculated as the square root of Simpson's diversity index over productive rearrangements. Drawn from immuneACCESS, this table holds only the in-frame rearrangements with V and J called that TCRdb kept. Clones are partly lost; checked studies trace under half to an unresolved V gene and leave the rest unexplained. Clonal size and the V and J genes are those of that table, whereas D and trimming came from the DNA. The sample profile shows 97,000 or so clones; more than 75% of them were found once. The top ten hold roughly 4% of the sample.

Counted from cysteine to phenylalanine, this CDR3 has 15 amino acids. The kept DNA is CDR3 alone, 45 bases in frame from the first base. V and J are trimmed by 1 base and 7 bases, and the gene matches miss 4 bases of the junction. CDR1 and CDR2 (LGHNA, YSLEER) derive from the germline V gene. This TCR was sampled from a human donor in a cohort sampled during active COVID-19. Recombination linked TRBV4-3 to TRBJ1-6; TRBD1 aligns with 7 central bases. Sequencing was performed on peripheral blood. The CDR3 region has the sequence CASSQVYRGNSPLHF. Here is the DNA: TGCGCCAGCAGCCAAGTCTACAGGGGCAATTCACCCCTCCACTTT.